This T cell receptor beta chain was profiled in a study of cytomegalovirus exposure and HLA in healthy donors. General study points: The study assumed roughly uniform donor sequencing depth for presence/absence analyses. A later analysis linked a missense variant in DCLRE1C to the trimming of TCR beta V and J genes.

V shed 2 bases and J 5 bases; nucleotides not matched to a gene: 8. Germline CDR1 reads LNHDA; CDR2 reads SQIVND (reference sequence). CDR3 length: 17 amino acids. The primer mix had 60 Vbeta and 13 Jbeta primers. Libraries were prepared by immunoSEQ multiplex PCR; TCRdb keeps only in-frame clonotypes and omits some of them. The data show over 150,000 clones, more than 65% seen once. About this clone itself: No antigen is known for it.

What was sequenced was PBMCs. V and J are TRBV19 and TRBJ2-2, with TRBD2 matching 10 bases. The source of this sequence is a girl under 18 in good health and CMV-seropositive. CDR3 amino acids: CASSIMSGGAMTGELFF. DNA of the CDR3: TGTGCCAGTAGTATAATGAGCGGGGGGGCAATGACCGGGGAGCTGTTTTTT.